The sequence of this T cell receptor beta chain was determined in a study of OX40 agonist ivuxolimab in advanced cancers. Regarding the study as a whole: Specificity for antigen went undetermined in the expanded peripheral T cells. Relative to CD4+ cells, CD8+ T cells on average had more expanded clones.

The data were produced by immunoSEQ multiplex PCR, yet TCRdb's version contains in-frame clones alone and is incomplete. The sample consists of 50,000 to 65,000 clones, roughly 83% of them appearing once. On this clone: Its antigen remains unknown.

Sequencing was performed on CD4+ or CD8+ T cells sorted from blood, taken in a trial of the OX40 agonist ivuxolimab. This TCR was recovered from an adult with an advanced solid tumor such as melanoma, head and neck, liver or kidney cancer.

CDR3 in amino acids: CASSFPPGTGLTDTQYF. The CDR3 bases are TGTGCCAGCAGCTTCCCCCCGGGGACAGGGTTGACAGATACGCAGTATTTT. V and J are TRBV11-2 and TRBJ2-3; 9 bases fit TRBD1. The length of the CDR3 is 17 residues. V gave up 3 bases and J gave up 3 bases; unmatched junction bases: 10. Looked up from germline, CDR1 is SGHAT and CDR2 is FQNNGV.